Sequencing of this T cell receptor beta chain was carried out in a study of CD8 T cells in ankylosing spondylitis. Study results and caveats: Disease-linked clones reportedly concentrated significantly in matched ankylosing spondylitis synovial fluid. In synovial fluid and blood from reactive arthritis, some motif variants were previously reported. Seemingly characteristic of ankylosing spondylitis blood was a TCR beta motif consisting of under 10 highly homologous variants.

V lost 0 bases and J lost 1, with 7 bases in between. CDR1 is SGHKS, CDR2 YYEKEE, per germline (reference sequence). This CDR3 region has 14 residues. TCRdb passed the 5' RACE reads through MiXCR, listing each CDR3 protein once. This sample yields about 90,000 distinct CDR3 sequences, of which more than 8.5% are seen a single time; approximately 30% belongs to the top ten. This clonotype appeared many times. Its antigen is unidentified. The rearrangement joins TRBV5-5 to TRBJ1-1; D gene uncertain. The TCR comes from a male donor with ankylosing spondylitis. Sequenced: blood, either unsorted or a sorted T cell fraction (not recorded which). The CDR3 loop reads CASSLGVENTEAFF. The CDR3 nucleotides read TGTGCCAGCAGCTTGGGGGTCGAGAACACTGAAGCTTTCTTT.